The source of this T cell receptor beta chain is a study of blood T cell repertoires in COVID-19. Study context: COVID-19 samples collected from the United States, Italy and Spain covered acute and convalescent phases. T cells, B-cell-depleted T cells, or PBMCs provided the cDNA or gDNA that served as material.

The CDR3 runs 14 residues. V dropped 6 bases and J dropped 3; count of bases not matched to a gene: 9. Germline-derived CDR1 and CDR2 are SQVTM and ANQGSEA. This clone was recorded only once. Original handling: Researchers report that nucleated cell counts were estimated from reference gene primer amplification. Sequencing was performed with immunoSEQ multiplex PCR; in TCRdb, only in-frame clones are kept and a portion is missing. The V and J calls and clone size are taken from that table; D and trimming were inferred from the DNA. This sample has roughly 60,000 clones, with approximately 78% found just once.

The TCR was taken from a human donor in a cohort sampled during active or convalescent COVID-19. This chain joins TRBV29-1 and TRBJ2-3, with 7 positions matching TRBD1. The sequencing sample was made of peripheral blood. The CDR3 DNA sequence: TGCAGCGTCGAACAGGGGATTAGTACAGATACGCAGTATTTT. Translated: CSVEQGISTDTQYF.